Included here is one T cell receptor (beta chain) sequence, with context. Antigen: not known. Random-hexamer reverse transcription was applied to about 0.45 to 1 ug RNA. An immunoSEQ multiplex PCR generated amplified TCR beta CDR3 products spanning 54 Vbeta and 13 Jbeta. TCRdb re-derived calls from the immunoSEQ multiplex PCR reads in MiXCR, one entry per CDR3 protein. The sample gives around 190,000 distinct CDR3 sequences, over 85% of which show up once; around 0.1% is in the top ten. The data derive from a study of CD8 T cells in Susac syndrome. V lost 7 bases to trimming and J lost 3 bases; unmatched junction nucleotides: 5. Per germline, CDR1 SQVTM and CDR2 ANQGSEA. The CDR3 sequence is 13 residues long. The study's findings and limits: The relatively small number of individuals in the TCR sequencing and HLA analysis was acknowledged by the study.

From blood CD8+ and CD4+ T cells, TCR beta sequences were generated. The chain carries TRBV29-1 and TRBJ1-2; 10 nucleotides agree with TRBD1. The TCR sequence derives from a human donor in good health. Material: CD4+ T cells from PBMCs. The CDR3 DNA sequence: TGCAGCGCCAGGGACAGGGGTGACTATGGCTACACCTTC. Translating gives CSARDRGDYGYTF.